This TCR beta chain was recorded in a study of blood T cells in healthy people across ages (dated by TCRdb to about 2015). Background for the entire study: In model experiments, template switching captured roughly one uniquely barcoded TCR beta cDNA molecule for every two T cells. To track age-related changes in TCR beta repertoire diversity, the study relied on deep sequencing normalized with unique cDNA molecular identifiers. Donors were grouped into four age groups: young (average roughly 15 years), middle-aged (about 40), aged (around 60) and long-lived (about 82). Donors of different ages were randomly distributed across sequencing lanes to avoid experimental bias. Using the same blood draw, the study looked at two additional independent replicas of 1 million unique cDNA reads for two donors, one aged 18 to 29 and the other aged 80 or older. Beyond this particular receptor, the publication reports: The percentage of naive T cells measured by flow cytometry correlated strongly with observed TCR beta diversity. The CMV infection status of donors was not known, potentially confounding age-related changes in expanded clonotypes. Estimates of total diversity from one million sequenced T cells were regarded as lower bounds and underestimates. Compared with the aged group, the long-lived group had more naive CD4+ T cells, fewer expanded clones and increased TCR diversity, suggesting age selection. Conclusive comparison of naive and antigen-experienced compartments was prevented by the profiling of bulk unsorted PBMCs. As age increased, observed TCR beta diversity per million T cells dropped in a roughly linear way, and a significant reduction was already evident by age around 41.

Systemically healthy Caucasian individuals from Russia, some 38 in total and aged 6 to 90 years, were included as donors. Ten milliliters of peripheral blood were drawn from each donor into EDTA-treated Vacutainer tubes. Ficoll-Paque density-gradient centrifugation was used to isolate PBMCs, with at least 7 million per sample. Total RNA was extracted from PBMCs with Trizol reagent, with at least 5.5 micrograms obtained per sample. The percentages of naive CD45RAhigh/CD27high T cells were determined by flow cytometry on a PBMC aliquot from every donor. V was cut back by 4 bases and J by 5 bases, leaving a gap of 15 bases between them. The CDR3 holds 15 amino acids from the cysteine to the phenylalanine. Of all the DNA, just the CDR3 is kept, 45 bases in frame from base 1. CDR1 GTSNPN and CDR2 SVGIG are derived from the germline V gene (reference sequence). About this clonotype: Its recognized antigen is unknown. No base quality values were provided; no much bigger clone lies one nucleotide off.

Library preparation was by 5' RACE. TCRdb names Illumina HiSeq 2500 as the instrument used. A second roughly 6 to 11 cycle PCR used a sample-barcoded 5' primer and a J-beta primer mix. A template-switch 5' adaptor carrying 12 random nucleotides introduced a unique molecular identifier onto each TCR beta cDNA molecule. Each sample yielded at least 2.5 million CDR3-containing paired-end reads. First-strand cDNA was synthesized from all RNA with the Mint cDNA synthesis kit, primed by a TRBC-specific oligonucleotide. All cDNA was treated with uracil-DNA glycosylase and then went through a first 18-cycle PCR with the universal primers M1SS and BC2_uni_R. As for the authors' bioinformatics: For normalization, 1 million high-quality reads were randomly selected from each sample, with every read carrying a distinct molecular identifier. Reads with shared molecular identifiers were discarded instead of being binned into consensus sequences. MiTCR, with a Q25 quality threshold and the strictest error-elimination algorithm, was used for CDR3 identification, clonotype clustering and error correction. A nonparametric unseen species model using Euler transformation provided a lower-bound estimate of total TCR beta diversity. The public reads were quality trimmed at Q25 with fastp and then assembled into clones with MiXCR by TCRdb, keeping productive beta chains. Under each unique CDR3 protein, matching rows form one entry showing the most common genes and DNA. The V and J calls here are based on TCRdb, not the publication. This sample is represented by fewer than 900,000 distinct CDR3 sequences; more than 40% of them were singletons. The ten largest clones represent 20% to 25% of the sample.

The sequenced material came from blood. This clonotype was sampled from a woman aged 55-69 years in good health. Rearrangement joined TRBV30 to TRBJ1-6; matching of 5 bases hints at TRBD1 as the D gene. The DNA reads as follows: TGTGCCTGGATCCGTCGGGGGTTAGATAATTCACCCCTCCACTTT. Its amino acids are CAWIRRGLDNSPLHF.